These 21 T cell receptor beta chains were all obtained from the same sample, sequenced in a study of regulatory T cells in long-lasting Graves disease. Regarding time point: persistent/refractory GD, antithyroid drugs over 5 years with positive TRAb. With RNA extracted from PBMCs as input, the TCR library was made. TCR beta libraries were built with iRepertoire HTBI primers and Arm-PCR of CDR3 regions. TCRdb recomputed calls from the multiplex PCR reads with MiXCR, one row per CDR3 protein. The sample consists of 430,000 or so distinct CDR3 sequences, roughly a fifth of them appearing once. The input for sequencing was peripheral blood mononuclear cells (PBMCs), taken when the disease was refractory, from a patient treated with antithyroid drugs. These TCRs come from a female donor with Graves disease.

This chain connects TRBV3-1 to TRBJ2-7; D is unresolved. Germline V gene data show CDR1 as LGHDT and CDR2 as YNNKEL (reference sequence). V was trimmed by 0 bases and J by 0 bases, leaving 6 bases between them. The CDR3 extends over 14 amino acids. The CDR3 nucleotides read TGTGCCAGCAGCCAAGAGGCGTTCTCCTACGAGCAGTACTTC. It encodes CASSQEAFSYEQYF.

In regard to this clonotype: A far more abundant clone sits one base away, making this likely a read error. The chain uses TRBV25-1 and TRBJ2-5; TRBD2 is a possible D gene (6 bases). The DNA end favors TRBJ2-7, so the J call may be wrong. The CDR3 has 14 amino acids. CDR1 and CDR2 from the germline V gene are MGHDK and SYGVNS. The CDR3 coding sequence is TGTGCCAGCGGTGCTTTGGGGGAGGTCGACGAGCAGTACTTC. Its translation is CASGALGEVDEQYF.

The sample holds many counts of this clonotype. The V gene is TRBV6-2 or TRBV6-3, the J gene TRBJ2-2, with 9 bases that match TRBD1. The CDR3 is 16 amino acids. Germline CDR1 is MNHEY and CDR2 is SVGEGT. The V segment lost 7 bases and the J segment 6 bases; nucleotides outside the gene matches: 12. CDR3 bases: TGTGCCAGCACCCGCCCCGGGACAGGGAGGCCCGGGGAGCTGTTTTTT. Its protein product is CASTRPGTGRPGELFF.

This chain joins TRBV6-1 and TRBJ1-5; perhaps TRBD1 as D (5 bases). The CDR3 extends over 18 amino acids. The germline gives CDR1 MNHNS, CDR2 SASEGT. V lost 5 bases to trimming and J lost 4 bases, with 24 bases between them. CDR3 in amino acids: CASSKLRPTGVVNQPQHF. The CDR3 DNA reads as TGTGCCAGCAGTAAGCTCCGACCCACAGGAGTTGTAAATCAGCCCCAGCATTTT.

The rearrangement uses TRBV7-3 and TRBJ2-2; D is tentatively TRBD1 or TRBD2 (5 bases each). There are 15 residues in the CDR3. Per germline, CDR1 SGHTA and CDR2 FQGTGA. V lost 5 bases and J 6 bases, leaving 16 bases between the germline ends. In DNA form, the CDR3 reads TGTGCCAGCAGCCCCGACCCGGGGCAATCCGGGGAGCTGTTTTTT. It codes for CASSPDPGQSGELFF.

This clonotype was detected ten times or more. J is TRBJ1-1 and V is TRBV6-4; D might be TRBD1 (6 bases). Deletions cut 6 bases from V and 6 bases from J, with 14 bases between. CDR1 and CDR2 from the germline V gene are MRHNA and SNTAGT. The CDR3 covers 13 residues. The CDR3 region has the DNA TGTGCCAGCAGGGCGGGGCAGGGGTCTGAAGCTTTCTTT. Protein product: CASRAGQGSEAFF.

This chain connects TRBV6-1 to TRBJ2-1, with a weak D call TRBD1 (6 bases). CDR3 length: 12 residues. Germline V gene data show CDR1 as MNHNS and CDR2 as SASEGT. Trimming took 7 bases from V and 11 from J, leaving 15 bases between them. Written as DNA, the CDR3 is TGTGCCAGCAATACAGGGATTTTTAAGCAGTTCTTC. This sequence encodes CASNTGIFKQFF.

This clonotype was detected ten times or more. This rearrangement joins TRBV6-1 to TRBJ1-1; perhaps TRBD1 as D (5 bases). Trimming pared 6 bases from V and 5 bases from J, leaving 22 bases between. CDR1 MNHNS and CDR2 SASEGT come from the germline V gene. The CDR3 is 16 amino acids. The DNA for the CDR3 is TGTGCCAGCAGCTTAACCCCCGGGACTTTATTTACTGAAGCTTTCTTT. Its protein is CASSLTPGTLFTEAFF.

This clonotype was found a few times. The chain carries TRBV28 and TRBJ2-2; a weak D match, TRBD1 (7 bases). This CDR3 has 14 residues. V dropped 7 bases and J dropped 8 bases, with 17 bases sitting between them. CDR1 MDHEN and CDR2 SYDVKM come from the germline V gene. The CDR3 region has the DNA TGTGCCAGCACTACCCCCAGGGGGGCGGGGGAGCTGTTTTTT. Translated: CASTTPRGAGELFF.

This clonotype appeared a few times. The CDR3 sequence is CASSAGTIGQPQHF. CDR3 coding DNA: TGTGCCAGCAGTGCCGGGACAATTGGACAGCCCCAGCATTTT. The chain combines TRBV5-6 with TRBJ1-5, with D possibly matching TRBD1 (6 bases). The CDR3 totals 14 residues. Trimming took 5 bases from V and 7 from J, leaving 16 bases between them. The germline CDR1 and CDR2 sequences are SGHDT and YYEEEE.

This clonotype turned up a few times. This chain connects TRBV6-2 or TRBV6-3 to TRBJ1-5; a possible D gene is TRBD1 (6 bases). The CDR3 consists of 11 residues. With 8 bases removed from V and 8 bases from J, the gap between germline ends came to 10 bases. Germline CDR1 MNHEY, CDR2 SVGEGT. The CDR3 reads CASAEGEPQHF. The CDR3, as DNA: TGTGCCAGCGCCGAGGGGGAGCCCCAGCATTTT.

The chain uses TRBV28 and TRBJ2-1, with 12 bases that match TRBD2. The V gene's germline CDR1 is MDHEN and CDR2 SYDVKM. This CDR3 is built from 17 residues. Losses at the gene ends were 3 bases for V and 0 bases for J; bases not matched to a gene: 3. CDR3 residues: CASSLALAGGSYNEQFF. The CDR3 bases are TGTGCCAGCAGTTTGGCACTAGCGGGAGGCTCCTACAATGAGCAGTTCTTC.

The CDR3 loop is CAISETLGAGYGYTF. The CDR3 coding sequence is TGTGCCATCAGTGAAACGTTGGGAGCCGGGTATGGCTACACCTTC. This chain links TRBV10-3 with TRBJ1-2, with unresolved D. The CDR3 is 15 residues long. V gave up 3 bases and J gave up 5 bases, with 16 bases separating them. Germline V gene data show CDR1 as ENHRY and CDR2 as SYGVKD.

This clonotype was seen a few times. The chain couples TRBV20-1 to TRBJ1-1, with D unclear. CDR1 and CDR2 from the germline V gene are DFQATT and SNEGSKA (reference sequence). V shed 4 bases and J shed 1 base, with 16 bases lying between them. This CDR3 is 15 amino acids long. The CDR3 bases are TGCAGTGCTATGGGCGGCCCCCGGGGGAACACTGAAGCTTTCTTT. Amino acid sequence: CSAMGGPRGNTEAFF.

The gene calls are TRBV20-1 and TRBJ2-1; 11 bases fit TRBD2. Germline CDR1 DFQATT, CDR2 SNEGSKA (reference sequence). The junction had 7 bases not matched to a gene; V was cut back by 3 bases and J by 0 bases. CDR3 size: 17 residues. The CDR3 DNA reads as TGCAGTGCTAGTAGGACTAGCGGGCGAAGCTCCTACAATGAGCAGTTCTTC. It yields the protein CSASRTSGRSSYNEQFF.

The chain combines TRBV27 with TRBJ2-7; D unclear. CDR1 is MNHEY, CDR2 SMNVEV, per germline (reference sequence). V was trimmed by 6 bases and J by 2 bases, leaving 17 bases between them. CDR3 length: 15 residues. The CDR3 is CASSPIRVGTYEQYF. Here the CDR3 DNA reads TGTGCCAGCAGCCCCATCCGCGTTGGGACCTACGAGCAGTACTTC.

The chain couples TRBV6-4 to TRBJ1-4; tentatively, D is TRBD1 (5 bases). CDR1 is MRHNA, CDR2 SNTAGT, per germline. Deletions cut 3 bases from V and 5 bases from J, with 10 bases between. The CDR3 is 14 amino acids. This CDR3 is CASSERQGNEKLFF. Here the CDR3 DNA reads TGTGCCAGCAGTGAAAGGCAGGGAAATGAAAAACTGTTTTTT.

This clonotype showed up just a few times. The chain links TRBV19 to TRBJ1-1; 7 bases are a match to TRBD1. This CDR3 comprises 13 residues. CDR1 is LNHDA, CDR2 SQIVND, per germline (reference sequence). J gave up 3 bases and V 6 bases, and 4 bases lay outside the gene matches. CDR3 loop: CASRPGGYTEAFF. CDR3 nucleotide sequence: TGTGCCAGTAGACCAGGGGGGTACACTGAAGCTTTCTTT.

This clonotype was seen at least ten times. The V gene is TRBV19, the J gene TRBJ2-5; tentatively, D is TRBD1 (6 bases). Trimming left V 6 bases short and J 5 bases short, with 13 bases between. The CDR3 runs to 13 residues. Germline CDR1 is LNHDA and CDR2 is SQIVND (reference sequence). The CDR3 sequence: CASRPGQLETQYF. In nucleotides, the CDR3 is TGTGCCAGTAGGCCCGGACAGTTGGAGACCCAGTACTTC. Variable domain in full (rest from reference TRBV19 and TRBJ2-5): DGGITQSPKYLFRKEGQNVTLSCEQNLNHDAMYWYRQDPGQGLRLIYYSQIVNDFQKGDIAEGYSVSREKKESFPLTVTSAQKNPTAFYLCASRPGQLETQYFGPGTRLLVL.

Only a few counts were recorded for this clonotype. The chain combines TRBV6-5 with TRBJ2-3; D unresolved. The V and J ends lost 3 bases and 5 bases respectively, with 6 bases between them. The CDR3 contains 12 residues. CDR1 MNHEY and CDR2 SVGAGI come from the germline V gene. CDR3 nucleotide sequence: TGTGCCAGCAGTTATCCAGGAGATACGCAGTATTTT. Translation gives CASSYPGDTQYF.

The J gene is TRBJ2-5, the V gene TRBV2; D uncertain. The closer fit of TRBJ2-7 to the DNA end suggests the J call may be wrong. The CDR3 is 13 amino acids. Germline values: CDR1 SNHLY, CDR2 FYNNEI. The CDR3 protein is CASSEIYSYEQYF. The CDR3 bases are TGTGCCAGCAGTGAAATTTACTCCTACGAGCAGTACTTC.